The clone carrying this T cell receptor beta chain came up many times. Amplified TCR beta CDR3 regions derived from RNA transcripts. The TCR CDR3 was amplified in a first-round RT-PCR using the HTBI primer set. MiXCR, applied by TCRdb to the multiplex PCR reads, yields one record per CDR3 protein. In the table there are about 380,000 distinct CDR3 sequences, approximately 17% of which are singletons. Disease lasting under 3 months, a NOSPECS grade of at least 4, and a Clinical Activity Score of at least 3 were features of the ophthalmopathy patients. Clinical symptoms, serum thyroxine, TRAb, thyroid ultrasound and orbital computed tomography established diagnosis. This record belongs to a study of T cells in Graves' hyperthyroidism and ophthalmopathy. At the level of the study: The blood sample was taken at first diagnosis, before treatment began.

This receptor was obtained from a man younger than 30 with Graves' ophthalmopathy. The sequenced material came from blood.

CDR3 loop: CASSYSRQGYEQYF. CDR3 nucleotide sequence: TGTGCCAGCAGTTACTCAAGACAGGGCTACGAGCAGTACTTC. The chain has TRBV6-6 and TRBJ2-7, with TRBD1 matching 7 bases. Unmatched junction bases numbered 2, after V lost 0 bases and J lost 3 bases. This CDR3 has 14 amino acids. Looked up from germline, CDR1 is MNHNY and CDR2 is SVGAGI (reference sequence).